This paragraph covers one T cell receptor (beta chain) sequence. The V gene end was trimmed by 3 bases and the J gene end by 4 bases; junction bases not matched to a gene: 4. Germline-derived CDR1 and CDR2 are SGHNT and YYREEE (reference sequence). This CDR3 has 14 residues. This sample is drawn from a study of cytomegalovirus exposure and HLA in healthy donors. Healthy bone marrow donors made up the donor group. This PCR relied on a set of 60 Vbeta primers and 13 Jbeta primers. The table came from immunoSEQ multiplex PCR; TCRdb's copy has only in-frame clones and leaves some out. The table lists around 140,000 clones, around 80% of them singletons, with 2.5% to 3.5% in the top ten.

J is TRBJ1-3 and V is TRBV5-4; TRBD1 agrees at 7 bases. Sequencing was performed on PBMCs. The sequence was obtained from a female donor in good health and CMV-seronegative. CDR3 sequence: CASSSWDSGNTIYF. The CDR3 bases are TGTGCCAGCAGCTCTTGGGACAGCGGAAACACCATATATTTT.